This is a list of T cell receptor beta chains from one sample in a study of cytomegalovirus exposure and HLA in healthy donors. Measured with immunoSEQ multiplex PCR; TCRdb has only the in-frame clones, and not every one. This sample yields about 140,000 clones, of which roughly 80% are seen a single time; more than 2.5% belongs to the top ten. The sequenced sample was PBMCs. These receptors all come from a middle-aged man in good health and CMV-seronegative. Each CDR3 is given with its conserved first and last residue. The D gene is left open where the match is weak. Rows give clone size only sometimes, using once, few, many, or a class for an expanded clone.

TRBJ1-2 | 13 | NA | TRBV7-2 | TRBD1 | TGTGCCAGCAGCCTCGACAGGGTGGGAAGCTACACCTTC | CASSLDRVGSYTF
TRBJ1-3 | 17 | NA | TRBV5-1 | TRBD1 | TGCGCCAGCAGCCTCCAACCGGGACAGGTCTCTGGAAACACCATATATTTT | CASSLQPGQVSGNTIYF
TRBJ2-1 | 13 | NA | TRBV11-2 | TRBD1 | TGTGCCAGCAGTAGGACAGGGGACAATGAGCAGTTCTTC | CASSRTGDNEQFF
TRBJ2-5 | 15 | NA | TRBV10-1 | TRBD1 | TGCGCCAGCAGTTCAAGGACAGGGGGCGAAGAGACCCAGTACTTC | CASSSRTGGEETQYF
TRBJ1-4 | 16 | NA | TRBV4-3 | TRBD1 | TGCGCCAGCAGCCAAGAACAGGGGGTTACTAATGAAAAACTGTTTTTT | CASSQEQGVTNEKLFF
TRBJ2-5 | 16 | NA | TRBV28 | NA | TGTGCCAGCAGACCTTGGGATGAGGGGGGGCGGGAGACCCAGTACTTC | CASRPWDEGGRETQYF
TRBJ2-3 | 13 | NA | TRBV5-6 | NA | TGTGCCAGCAGCTTCTTACAAACAGATACGCAGTATTTT | CASSFLQTDTQYF
TRBJ2-2 | 16 | few | TRBV5-1 | NA | TGCGCCAGCAGCCCCCTTCTAAGTGGGGAGACCGGGGAGCTGTTTTTT | CASSPLLSGETGELFF
TRBJ1-6 | 15 | NA | TRBV7-2 | TRBD1 | TGTGCCAGCAGCTTACTGGGACAGGATAATTCACCCCTCCACTTT | CASSLLGQDNSPLHF
TRBJ2-5 | 17 | NA | TRBV9 | TRBD1 | TGTGCCAGCAGCGCCCCAGGGGGACAGGGTGGGGGAGAGACCCAGTACTTC | CASSAPGGQGGGETQYF
TRBJ1-3 | 15 | few | TRBV5-4 | NA | TGTGCCAGCAGCTTGGACAGGCGCTCTGGAAACACCATATATTTT | CASSLDRRSGNTIYF
TRBJ2-1 | 15 | NA | TRBV5-4 | TRBD1 | TGTGCCAGCAGCCCCCTCGGGACAGCCTACAATGAGCAGTTCTTC | CASSPLGTAYNEQFF
TRBJ1-5 | 13 | NA | TRBV6-1 | NA | TGTGCCAGCAGTTCCGGGACTTATCAGCCCCAGCATTTT | CASSSGTYQPQHF
TRBJ1-4 | 13 | NA | TRBV28 | NA | TGTGCCAGCGGGGGGGCGCAAAATGAAAAACTGTTTTTT | CASGGAQNEKLFF
TRBJ2-7 | 17 | NA | TRBV5-4 | TRBD2 | TGTGCCAGCAGCCCCCCGACCGGTAGCGGGGGAAGGAACGAGCAGTACTTC | CASSPPTGSGGRNEQYF
TRBJ1-1 | 15 | NA | TRBV6-1 | NA | TGTGCCAGCAGTGAACGAATGAGCTTGAACACTGAAGCTTTCTTT | CASSERMSLNTEAFF
TRBJ2-3 | 18 | NA | TRBV5-1 | TRBD1 | TGCGCCAGCAGCCCCGGGACAGGGGGCGTCGGAGGCACAGATACGCAGTATTTT | CASSPGTGGVGGTDTQYF
TRBJ2-1 | 13 | NA | TRBV6-4 | NA | TGTGCCAGCAGTGACGAACTTCACAATGAGCAGTTCTTC | CASSDELHNEQFF
TRBJ2-4 | 16 | NA | TRBV2 | NA | TGTGCCAGCAGTGGGGAACGCGGGCACACGAAAAACATTCAGTACTTC | CASSGERGHTKNIQYF
TRBJ1-4 | 14 | NA | TRBV6-1 | NA | TGTGCCAGCGTAGGGAGTAGGGCAGATGAAAAACTGTTTTTT | CASVGSRADEKLFF
TRBJ1-2 | 15 | once | TRBV7-9 | NA | TGTGCCAGCAGCGCAGGGGTTGGGGTCTACTATGGCTACACCTTC | CASSAGVGVYYGYTF
TRBJ2-1 | 14 | NA | TRBV6-5 | NA | TGTGCCAGCAGTTACCGAGACAGCTACAATGAGCAGTTCTTC | CASSYRDSYNEQFF
TRBJ2-5 | 15 | few | TRBV6-5 | TRBD2 | TGTGCCAGCAGCGCATCGGCGGGGGGGCAAGAGACCCAGTACTTC | CASSASAGGQETQYF
TRBJ2-7 | 11 | NA | TRBV25-1 | NA | TGTGCCAGCAGGACAGAATACGAGCAGTACTTC | CASRTEYEQYF
TRBJ1-2 | 13 | NA | TRBV6-4 | NA | TGTGCCAGCAGTCCCCAGGGTAACTATGGCTACACCTTC | CASSPQGNYGYTF
TRBJ2-4 | 14 | NA | TRBV7-9 | NA | TGTGCCAGCAGCACAACAGGGTCTGTAAACATTCAGTACTTC | CASSTTGSVNIQYF
TRBJ1-4 | 14 | NA | TRBV7-9 | TRBD1 | TGTGCCAGCAGCTTCCCGAACAGGGGAGAAAAACTGTTTTTT | CASSFPNRGEKLFF
TRBJ2-3 | 12 | few | TRBV5-5 | NA | TGTGCCAGCACCTCTAGAAGAGATACGCAGTATTTT | CASTSRRDTQYF
TRBJ2-5 | 15 | few | TRBV18 | NA | TGTGCCAGCTCACCTTGGACTGGGCTTCAAGAGACCCAGTACTTC | CASSPWTGLQETQYF
TRBJ2-5 | 15 | once | TRBV7-8 | NA | TGTGCCAGCAGCTTAGGTTGGGGGGAGCAAGAGGCCCAGTACTTC | CASSLGWGEQEAQYF
TRBJ2-1 | 17 | NA | TRBV7-3 | NA | TGTGCCAGCAGCTTAACCGCCGGGACAACCGACTACAATGAGCAGTTCTTC | CASSLTAGTTDYNEQFF
TRBJ2-3 | 8 | once | TRBV29-1 | NA | TGCAGCGTTGGGCGGGACCTTTGG | CSVGRDLW
TRBJ2-3 | 17 | NA | TRBV11-3 | TRBD2 | TGTGCCAGCAGCTTAGTGACTAGCGGGGCCGGCACAGATACGCAGTATTTT | CASSLVTSGAGTDTQYF
TRBJ2-7 | 14 | NA | TRBV7-6 | NA | TGTGCCAGCAGCGCAGGGACACTTCTACACGAGCAGTACTTC | CASSAGTLLHEQYF
TRBJ2-1 | 16 | few | TRBV6-5 | TRBD2 | TGTGCCAGCAGTTACGATCCGGGACTAGCATACAATGAGCAGTTCTTC | CASSYDPGLAYNEQFF
TRBJ1-1 | 13 | once | TRBV7-4 | NA | TGTGCCAGCAGCCACGGGTATCACACTGAAGCTTTCTTT | CASSHGYHTEAFF
TRBJ1-2 | 12 | NA | TRBV10-2 | NA | TGCGCCAGCAGCGGGACAACCTATGGCTACACCTTC | CASSGTTYGYTF
TRBJ1-1 | 14 | once | TRBV7-3 | NA | TGTGCCAGCAGCACCACGGGGGGGAACACTGAAGCTTTCTTT | CASSTTGGNTEAFF
TRBJ2-1 | 16 | NA | TRBV5-4 | TRBD2 | TGTGCCAGCAGCAAAGGACTAGCGGGGGTATACAATGAGCAGTTCTTC | CASSKGLAGVYNEQFF
TRBJ1-1 | 17 | NA | TRBV5-1 | NA | TGCGCCAGCAGCGTTGATGTCAGGGGAAACATGAACACTGAAGCTTTCTTT | CASSVDVRGNMNTEAFF
TRBJ1-1 | 14 | few | TRBV9 | TRBD1 | TGTGCCAGCAGCCCCTCAGGGGGGAACACTGAAGCTTTCTTT | CASSPSGGNTEAFF
TRBJ1-1 | 13 | NA | TRBV7-2 | NA | TGTGCCAGCAGCTTAACAGGGATCACTGAAGCTTTCTTT | CASSLTGITEAFF